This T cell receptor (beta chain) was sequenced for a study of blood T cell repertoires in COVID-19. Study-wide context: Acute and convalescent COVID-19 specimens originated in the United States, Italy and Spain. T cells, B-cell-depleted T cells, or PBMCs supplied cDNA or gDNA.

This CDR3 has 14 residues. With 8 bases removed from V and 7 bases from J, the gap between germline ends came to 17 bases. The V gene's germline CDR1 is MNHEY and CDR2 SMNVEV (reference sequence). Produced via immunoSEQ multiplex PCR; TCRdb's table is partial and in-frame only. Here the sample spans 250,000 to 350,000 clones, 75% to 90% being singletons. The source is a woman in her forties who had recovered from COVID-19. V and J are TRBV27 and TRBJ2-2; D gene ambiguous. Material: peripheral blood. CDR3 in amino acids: CASLRRLLNGELFF. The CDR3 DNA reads TGTGCCAGCCTCCGTCGGTTGCTTAACGGGGAGCTGTTTTTT.